These 14 T cell receptor beta chains originate from one sample sequenced in a study of blood T cell repertoires in COVID-19. The repertoire was sequenced with immunoSEQ multiplex PCR; TCRdb's copy has only in-frame clones and lacks some. Of roughly 220,000 clones in the sample, 85% to 90% were seen once. Sequencing input: PBMCs or T cells enriched from blood (not recorded which). The receptors here all came from a man aged 30 to 45 who had been exposed to COVID-19.

V and J are TRBV7-9 and TRBJ2-1, with D unclear. V was cut by 6 bases and J by 9 bases, with 12 bases left in between. Germline V gene sequence: CDR1 SEHNR, CDR2 FQNEAQ (reference sequence). The length of the CDR3 is 12 residues. The CDR3 region is CASSNNRIEQFF. The CDR3 DNA reads TGTGCCAGCAGTAACAATCGTATTGAGCAGTTCTTC.

This clone has a handful of counts. This sequence joins TRBV7-6 and TRBJ1-4; no reliable D call. Germline V lookup: CDR1 SGHVS, CDR2 FNYEAQ. The germline V and J ends were trimmed by 5 bases and 0 bases, with 7 bases remaining between them. The CDR3 is 14 amino acids. The CDR3, as DNA: TGTGCCAGCAGCCGAGGCCCAACTAATGAAAAACTGTTTTTT. It is translated as CASSRGPTNEKLFF. Full variable domain (remainder filled in from reference TRBV7-6 and TRBJ1-4): GAGVSQSPRYKVTKRGQDVALRCDPISGHVSLYWYRQALGQGPEFLTYFNYEAQQDKSGLPNDRFSAERPEGSISTLTIQRTEQRDSAMYRCASSRGPTNEKLFFGSGTQLSVL.

The chain has TRBV29-1 and TRBJ2-2; D may be TRBD1 (6 bases). Trimming pared 7 bases from V and 4 bases from J, leaving 16 bases between. The CDR3 consists of 14 residues. Germline assignment: CDR1 SQVTM and CDR2 ANQGSEA. The CDR3 loop reads CSARPTGSTGELFF. In DNA, the CDR3 is TGCAGCGCTCGGCCGACAGGATCCACCGGGGAGCTGTTTTTT.

The gene calls are TRBV18 and TRBJ2-7; TRBD1 is a possible D gene (5 bases). This CDR3 has 13 residues. Per germline, CDR1 KGHSH and CDR2 LQKENI. The V end was cut by 6 bases, the J end by 2 bases, with 11 bases between. The CDR3 reads CASSPKGAYEQYF. The CDR3, as DNA: TGTGCCAGCTCCCCTAAAGGGGCCTACGAGCAGTACTTC.

This clone was observed a single time. This chain links TRBV5-1 with TRBJ1-4, with a possible D match to TRBD1 (6 bases). Germline-derived CDR1 and CDR2 are SGHRS and YFSETQ. Trimming took off 3 bases at V and 2 bases at J, with 11 bases between the two ends. This CDR3 spans 15 amino acids. The CDR3: CASSSRGATNEKLFF. The DNA for the CDR3 is TGCGCCAGCAGCTCCAGGGGAGCGACTAATGAAAAACTGTTTTTT.

V is TRBV5-1 and J is TRBJ1-5, with 7 bases fitting TRBD1. Unmatched junction bases numbered 14, after V lost 8 bases and J lost 0 bases. The CDR3 sequence is 17 residues long. Germline loops: CDR1 SGHRS, CDR2 YFSETQ. The CDR3 spells CARKQGKGNYSNQPQHF. The CDR3 bases are TGCGCCAGAAAACAGGGGAAAGGTAATTATAGCAATCAGCCCCAGCATTTT.

The chain employs TRBV29-1 and TRBJ1-2; no reliable D call. The CDR3 runs 12 residues. Germline values: CDR1 SQVTM, CDR2 ANQGSEA. Trimming left V 2 bases short and J 4 bases short, with 8 bases between. DNA for the CDR3: TGCAGCGTTGAAACGGGGATCTATGGCTACACCTTC. Residues: CSVETGIYGYTF.

The chain uses TRBV5-1 and TRBJ1-1, with D possibly being TRBD1 (5 bases). Trimming cost V 4 bases and J 8 bases, with 18 bases left between them. This CDR3 region has 14 residues. Germline V gene lookup returns CDR1 SGHRS and CDR2 YFSETQ. CDR3: CASSLSTTGPEAFF. DNA of the CDR3: TGCGCCAGCAGCCTCTCTACTACAGGCCCCGAAGCTTTCTTT.

This CDR3 is CSASLQRGGQETQYF. The CDR3, as DNA: TGCAGTGCTAGTCTTCAGCGGGGGGGCCAAGAGACCCAGTACTTC. The genes are TRBV20-1 and TRBJ2-5, with 10 positions matching TRBD2. Germline V gives CDR1 DFQATT, CDR2 SNEGSKA (reference sequence). V lost 3 bases and J lost 1; bases outside the gene matches: 5. The CDR3 sequence is 15 residues long.

The V and J genes are TRBV5-4 and TRBJ2-3; 8 bases fit TRBD1. This CDR3 spans 17 amino acids. Losses at the gene ends were 0 bases for V and 1 base for J; bases not matched to a gene: 7. Germline-derived CDR1 and CDR2 are SGHNT and YYREEE (reference sequence). CDR3 amino acids: CASSLARGPLGTDTQYF. In DNA, the CDR3 is TGTGCCAGCAGCTTGGCCAGGGGGCCCCTGGGCACAGATACGCAGTATTTT.

The rearrangement joins TRBV12-3 or TRBV12-4 to TRBJ2-7, with 7 bases lining up with TRBD2. The trim removed 6 bases at V and 6 bases at J, leaving 5 bases unmatched. The CDR3 is made up of 12 amino acids. Written as DNA, the CDR3 is TGTGCCAGCAGCCCCGGGGGGATCGAGCAGTACTTC. Its protein is CASSPGGIEQYF.

The chain recombines TRBV7-9 with TRBJ1-1; tentatively, D is TRBD1 (5 bases). CDR3 length: 13 amino acids. The V end was cut by 5 bases, the J end by 1 base, with 8 bases between. From germline, CDR1 is SEHNR and CDR2 FQNEAQ (reference sequence). Here the CDR3 DNA reads TGTGCCAGCAGCCCGGGGGGGAACACTGAAGCTTTCTTT. Amino acid sequence: CASSPGGNTEAFF.

This sequence joins TRBV12-3 or TRBV12-4 and TRBJ1-2; D might be TRBD1 (6 bases). The CDR3 loop spans 13 amino acids. Deletions cut 4 bases from V and 8 bases from J, with 14 bases between. CDR3: CASSSQGKGGYTF. CDR3 bases: TGTGCCAGCAGTTCACAGGGTAAGGGAGGCTACACCTTC.

Points on this clone: This CDR3 is also generated by other DNA sequences in the sample. V usage is TRBV7-6 and J usage is TRBJ1-2, with 7 positions matching TRBD1. The CDR3 covers 12 residues. The trim removed 5 bases at V and 7 bases at J, leaving 4 bases unmatched. The V gene's germline CDR1 is SGHVS and CDR2 FNYEAQ. This CDR3 reads CASSPDRVGYTF. As DNA, the CDR3 is TGTGCCAGCAGCCCAGACAGGGTTGGCTACACCTTC.